This entry lists 20 T cell receptor beta chains sequenced from one sample in a study of identifying expanded T cells in peripheral blood. Assay: immunoSEQ multiplex PCR; the TCRdb copy retains only in-frame clones and omits some. The sample has 80,000 or so clones, 84% seen once. The sample comprised blood. These receptor sequences come from a person between 18 and 75 years old in good health.

The V gene is TRBV9, the J gene TRBJ2-2, with TRBD2 matching over 10 bases. J was trimmed by 4 bases and V by 0 bases; bases with no gene match: 12. This CDR3 region has 19 residues. The germline gives CDR1 SGDLS, CDR2 YYNGEE. DNA for the CDR3: TGTGCCAGCAGCGTAGGGACTAGCGGAATTTCGCGAGGCACCGGGGAGCTGTTTTTT. Translated, it gives CASSVGTSGISRGTGELFF.

The chain has TRBV5-5 and TRBJ1-2; a possible D gene is TRBD1 (5 bases). The length of the CDR3 is 12 residues. The germline V gene has CDR1 SGHKS and CDR2 YYEKEE (reference sequence). V was shortened by 2 bases and J by 5 bases, with 7 bases between the two germline ends. The CDR3 bases are TGTGCCAGCAGCTTCGGGGCTTATGGCTACACCTTC. As protein: CASSFGAYGYTF.

The chain recombines TRBV28 with TRBJ1-5; the match to TRBD1 covers 7 bases. The junction had 10 bases not matched to a gene; V was cut back by 6 bases and J by 2 bases. Looked up from germline, CDR1 is MDHEN and CDR2 is SYDVKM. The CDR3 covers 16 residues. CDR3 in amino acids: CASSKYGQVGNQPQHF. The CDR3, as DNA: TGTGCCAGCAGCAAATACGGACAGGTCGGCAATCAGCCCCAGCATTTT. The full variable domain, completed using reference TRBV28 and TRBJ1-5, is DVKVTQSSRYLVKRTGEKVFLECVQDMDHENMFWYRQDPGLGLRLIYFSYDVKMKEKGDIPEGYSVSREKKERFSLILESASTNQTSMYLCASSKYGQVGNQPQHFGDGTRLSIL.

The V gene is TRBV5-1, the J gene TRBJ2-3, with 10 bases aligning to TRBD2. Unmatched junction bases numbered 7, after V lost 0 bases and J lost 6 bases. Germline V gene lookup returns CDR1 SGHRS and CDR2 YFSETQ. This CDR3 is 16 amino acids long. The CDR3 spells CASSLGTSGSPDTQYF. The DNA for the CDR3 is TGCGCCAGCAGCTTGGGGACTAGCGGCAGTCCGGATACGCAGTATTTT.

The chain uses TRBV28 and TRBJ2-7, with D tentatively TRBD1 (6 bases). The CDR3 has 12 residues. In germline, CDR1 is MDHEN, CDR2 SYDVKM. V lost 5 bases, J lost 4 bases, and 9 bases lay in between. The CDR3 is CASSPQGYEQYF. The CDR3 nucleotides are TGTGCCAGCAGTCCCCAGGGGTACGAGCAGTACTTC.

V is TRBV28 and J is TRBJ2-5; 10 nucleotides agree with TRBD2. The ends lost 2 bases at V and 5 bases at J; junction bases unmatched: 5. The germline V gene has CDR1 MDHEN and CDR2 SYDVKM. CDR3 size: 15 residues. The CDR3 bases are TGTGCCAGCAGTTTAAGGCTAGCGGGAGTCGAGACCCAGTACTTC. Residues: CASSLRLAGVETQYF.

Within the sample, this clone is medium-sized. The rearrangement joins TRBV6-6 to TRBJ1-3; 8 bases map to TRBD1. Trimming took 4 bases from V and 3 from J; bases not matched to a gene: 5. The CDR3 sequence is 15 residues long. Germline CDR1 MNHNY, CDR2 SVGAGI (reference sequence). The CDR3 loop is CASSSGQEHGNTIYF. The CDR3 DNA is TGTGCCAGCAGTTCGGGACAGGAACATGGAAACACCATATATTTT.

The rearrangement uses TRBV5-1 and TRBJ1-1; D not resolved. Per the germline V gene, CDR1 is SGHRS and CDR2 is YFSETQ. This CDR3 contains 13 residues. Trimming removed 1 base from V and 6 bases from J, with 10 bases in between. DNA for the CDR3: TGCGCCAGCAGCTTGAGTAGATCCCCTGAAGCTTTCTTT. Translated, it gives CASSLSRSPEAFF.

V is TRBV6-1 and J is TRBJ2-1; TRBD2 aligns across 7 bases. Trimming cost V 4 bases and J 2 bases; bases outside gene matches: 2. There are 14 residues in the CDR3. Germline-derived CDR1 and CDR2 are MNHNS and SASEGT. The DNA for the CDR3 is TGTGCCAGCAGTGCTAGCGGCCCCTACAATGAGCAGTTCTTC. Its protein is CASSASGPYNEQFF.

This chain connects TRBV28 to TRBJ2-7; 10 bases are shared with TRBD2. This CDR3 has 14 residues. V gave up 6 bases and J gave up 7 bases; unmatched junction bases: 9. From germline, CDR1 is MDHEN and CDR2 SYDVKM. The CDR3 DNA sequence: TGTGCCAGCAGCAAGCTAGCGGGAGCAAAGGAGCAGTACTTC. As protein: CASSKLAGAKEQYF.

CDR3 loop: CASSQMAGANYGYTF. CDR3 sequence (DNA): TGTGCCAGCAGCCAAATGGCGGGAGCTAACTATGGCTACACCTTC. The chain recombines TRBV14 with TRBJ1-2; no definite D call. The CDR3 sequence is 15 residues long. Deletions cut 2 bases from V and 0 bases from J, with 10 bases between. Germline V gene sequence: CDR1 SGHDN, CDR2 FVKESK.

The chain recombines TRBV9 with TRBJ2-3; weak D call: TRBD2 (5 bases). Germline-derived CDR1 and CDR2 are SGDLS and YYNGEE. V gave up 0 bases and J gave up 2 bases, with 10 bases separating them. CDR3 length: 15 residues. The CDR3 reads CASSVDEGVTDTQYF. The CDR3 DNA sequence: TGTGCCAGCAGCGTAGACGAGGGAGTCACAGATACGCAGTATTTT.

The rearrangement uses TRBV10-3 and TRBJ2-3, with D possibly matching TRBD1 (5 bases). The CDR3 has 16 residues. The V and J ends lost 3 bases and 1 base respectively, with 14 bases between them. Germline CDR1 ENHRY, CDR2 SYGVKD. The CDR3 loop is CAISDRQQRGTDTQYF. In DNA, the CDR3 is TGTGCCATCAGTGATAGACAGCAGCGAGGCACAGATACGCAGTATTTT.

This clone was detected once. The rearrangement links TRBV6-5 to TRBJ1-2; D not resolved. V lost 7 bases, J lost 8 bases, and 14 bases lay in between. Germline CDR1 is MNHEY and CDR2 is SVGAGI. The CDR3 is 12 residues long. The CDR3 bases are TGTGCCAGCATCCGAGGGATCTTAGGCTACACCTTC. Residues: CASIRGILGYTF.

In this sample, this clone turned up once. The genes are TRBV7-3 and TRBJ2-1; D possibly corresponds to TRBD2 (5 bases). The germline V gene has CDR1 SGHTA and CDR2 FQGTGA. V dropped 2 bases and J dropped 8 bases, with 13 bases sitting between them. There are 14 residues in the CDR3. CDR3 sequence reads: CASSLGSASDEQFF. CDR3 coding DNA: TGTGCCAGCAGCTTAGGTAGCGCTTCGGATGAGCAGTTCTTC.

The chain recombines TRBV5-5 with TRBJ2-3; D perhaps matches TRBD2 (5 bases). Germline V gives CDR1 SGHKS, CDR2 YYEKEE (reference sequence). The CDR3 runs to 16 residues. The V and J ends lost 4 bases and 0 bases respectively, with 15 bases between them. The CDR3 DNA reads as TGTGCCAGCAGCCTGGAGGAAGGTTCAAGCACAGATACGCAGTATTTT. Residues: CASSLEEGSSTDTQYF.

The J gene is TRBJ1-5, the V gene TRBV6-1, with D unresolved. Trimming stripped 3 bases from V and 4 bases from J, with 13 bases between. This CDR3 is 15 amino acids long. Germline CDR1 MNHNS, CDR2 SASEGT. Written as DNA, the CDR3 is TGTGCCAGCAGTGACGAGGGATTAGAGAATCAGCCCCAGCATTTT. Protein: CASSDEGLENQPQHF.

The chain is built from TRBV6-5 and TRBJ2-5; 7 nucleotides agree with TRBD1. Germline V CDR1 and CDR2: MNHEY, SVGAGI. V lost 8 bases to trimming and J lost 5 bases; unmatched junction nucleotides: 5. This CDR3 is built from 12 residues. The CDR3 spells CASADRKETQYF. The CDR3 nucleotides are TGTGCCAGCGCGGACAGGAAGGAGACCCAGTACTTC.

The chain has TRBV7-8 and TRBJ2-7; 9 bases align to TRBD2. V lost 4 bases, J lost 2 bases, and 6 bases stayed unmatched. The germline V gene has CDR1 SGHVS and CDR2 FQNEAQ. The CDR3 runs to 15 residues. The CDR3, as DNA: TGTGCCAGCAGCTCGCTAGCGGGGTCACCCTACGAGCAGTACTTC. It encodes CASSSLAGSPYEQYF.

The chain has TRBV28 and TRBJ2-7, with D perhaps TRBD1 or TRBD2 (5 bases each). The germline V gene encodes CDR1 MDHEN and CDR2 SYDVKM. CDR3 length: 12 residues. V was cut by 9 bases and J by 6 bases, with 15 bases left in between. The chain's CDR3 is CASRRVGGEQYF. Here the CDR3 DNA reads TGTGCCAGTCGACGGGTTGGGGGCGAGCAGTACTTC.